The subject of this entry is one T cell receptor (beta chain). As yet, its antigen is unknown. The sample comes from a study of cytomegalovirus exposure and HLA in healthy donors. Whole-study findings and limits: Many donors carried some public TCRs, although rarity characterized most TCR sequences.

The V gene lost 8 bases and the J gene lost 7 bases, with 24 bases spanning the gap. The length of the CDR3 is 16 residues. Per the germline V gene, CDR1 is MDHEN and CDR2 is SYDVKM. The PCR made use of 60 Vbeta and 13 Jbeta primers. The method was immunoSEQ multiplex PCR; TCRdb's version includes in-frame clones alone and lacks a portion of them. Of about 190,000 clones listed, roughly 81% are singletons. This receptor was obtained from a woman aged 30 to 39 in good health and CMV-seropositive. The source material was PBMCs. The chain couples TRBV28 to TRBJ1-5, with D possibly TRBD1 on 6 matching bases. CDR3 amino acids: CASDRHGTTGSQPQHF. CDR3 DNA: TGTGCCAGCGACAGACACGGGACAACGGGCAGCCAGCCCCAGCATTTT.